This T cell receptor (beta chain) is from a study of identical twins. Findings of the study overall: Out-of-frame alpha sequences shared by twins were enriched for low generation probability.

This clonotype was observed a handful of times. The antigen remains undetermined. CDR3 length: 14 residues. Trimming took off 3 bases at V and 5 bases at J, with 17 bases between the two ends. CDR1 and CDR2 (germline): DFQATT, SNEGSKA (reference sequence). Addition of a universal primer site occurred through template switching, and cDNA carried unique molecular identifiers. TCRdb fed the 5' RACE reads into MiXCR, producing one record per CDR3 protein. Of 1,800,000 or so distinct CDR3 sequences listed, more than 30% are singletons. The receptor was isolated from a newborn girl in good health. Sequencing was done on a sample of cord blood. This chain joins TRBV20-1 and TRBJ2-7, with D hard to call. The CDR3 sequence: CSASVDPKRNEQYF. CDR3 in DNA: TGCAGTGCTAGCGTAGACCCGAAGAGAAACGAGCAGTACTTC.